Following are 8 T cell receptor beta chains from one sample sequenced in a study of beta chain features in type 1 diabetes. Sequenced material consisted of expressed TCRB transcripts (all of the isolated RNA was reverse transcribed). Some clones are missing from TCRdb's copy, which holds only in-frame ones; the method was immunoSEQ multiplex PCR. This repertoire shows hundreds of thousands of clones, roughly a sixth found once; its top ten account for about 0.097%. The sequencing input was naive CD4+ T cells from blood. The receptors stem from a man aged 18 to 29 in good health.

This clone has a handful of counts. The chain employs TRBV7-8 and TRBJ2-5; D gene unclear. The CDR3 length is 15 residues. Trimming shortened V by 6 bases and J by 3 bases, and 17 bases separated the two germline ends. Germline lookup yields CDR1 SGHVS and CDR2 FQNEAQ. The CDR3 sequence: CASRLMVPGEETQYF. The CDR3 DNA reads TGTGCCAGCAGACTCATGGTCCCCGGAGAAGAGACCCAGTACTTC.

The CDR3 loop is CASSQDRTGGYTF. CDR3 DNA sequence: TGTGCCAGCAGCCAAGACCGGACAGGAGGCTACACCTTC. This sequence joins TRBV14 and TRBJ1-2; 7 nucleotides match TRBD1. Germline loops: CDR1 SGHDN, CDR2 FVKESK. The CDR3 has 13 residues. The junction had 3 bases not matched to a gene; V was cut back by 0 bases and J by 8 bases.

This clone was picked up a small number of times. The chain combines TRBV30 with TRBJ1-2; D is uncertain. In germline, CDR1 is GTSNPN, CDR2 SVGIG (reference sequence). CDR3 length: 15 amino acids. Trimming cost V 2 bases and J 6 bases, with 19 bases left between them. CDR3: CAWSIGDPRADGYTF. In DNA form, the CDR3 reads TGTGCCTGGAGTATTGGCGACCCCCGAGCAGATGGCTACACCTTC.

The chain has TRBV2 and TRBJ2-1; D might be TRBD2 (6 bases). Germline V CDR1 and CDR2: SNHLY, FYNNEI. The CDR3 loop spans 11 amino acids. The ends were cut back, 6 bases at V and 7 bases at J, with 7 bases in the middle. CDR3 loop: CASSSGNEQFF. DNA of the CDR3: TGTGCCAGCAGCAGCGGGAATGAGCAGTTCTTC.

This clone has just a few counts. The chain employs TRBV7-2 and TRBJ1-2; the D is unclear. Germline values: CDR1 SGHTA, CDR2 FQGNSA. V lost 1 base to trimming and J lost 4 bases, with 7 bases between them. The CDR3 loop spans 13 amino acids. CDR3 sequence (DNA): TGTGCCAGCAGCTTAGGGATCGGCTATGGCTACACCTTC. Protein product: CASSLGIGYGYTF.

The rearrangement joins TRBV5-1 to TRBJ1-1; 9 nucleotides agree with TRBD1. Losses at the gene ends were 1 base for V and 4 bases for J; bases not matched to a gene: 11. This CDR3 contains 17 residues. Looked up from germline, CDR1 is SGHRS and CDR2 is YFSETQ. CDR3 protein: CASSLRQTGGSGTEAFF. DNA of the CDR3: TGCGCCAGCAGCTTGAGACAAACAGGGGGCAGCGGCACTGAAGCTTTCTTT.

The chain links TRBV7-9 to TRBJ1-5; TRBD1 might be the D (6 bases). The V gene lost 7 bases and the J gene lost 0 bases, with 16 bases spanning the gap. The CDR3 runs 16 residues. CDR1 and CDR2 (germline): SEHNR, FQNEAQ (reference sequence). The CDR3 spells CASMGAAATSNQPQHF. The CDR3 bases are TGTGCCAGCATGGGGGCGGCAGCGACTAGCAATCAGCCCCAGCATTTT.

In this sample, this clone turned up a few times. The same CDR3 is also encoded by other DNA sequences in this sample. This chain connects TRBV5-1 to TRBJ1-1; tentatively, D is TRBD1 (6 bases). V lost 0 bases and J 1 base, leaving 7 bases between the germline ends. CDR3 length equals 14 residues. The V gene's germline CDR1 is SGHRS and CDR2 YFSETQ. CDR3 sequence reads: CASSLEGQNTEAFF. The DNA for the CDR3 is TGCGCCAGCAGCTTGGAGGGACAGAACACTGAAGCTTTCTTT.